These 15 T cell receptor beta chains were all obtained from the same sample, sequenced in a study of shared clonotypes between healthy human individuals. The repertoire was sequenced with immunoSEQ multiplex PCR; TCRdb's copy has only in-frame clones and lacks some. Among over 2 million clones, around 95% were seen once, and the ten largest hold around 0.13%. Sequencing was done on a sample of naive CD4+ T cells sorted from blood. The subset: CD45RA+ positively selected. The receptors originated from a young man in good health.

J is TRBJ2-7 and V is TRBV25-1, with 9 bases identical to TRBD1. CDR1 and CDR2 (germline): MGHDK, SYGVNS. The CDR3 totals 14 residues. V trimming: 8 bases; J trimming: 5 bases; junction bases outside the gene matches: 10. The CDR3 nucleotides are TGTGCCAGCTCCTCCAGGACAGGGGTCCACGAGCAGTACTTC. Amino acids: CASSSRTGVHEQYF.

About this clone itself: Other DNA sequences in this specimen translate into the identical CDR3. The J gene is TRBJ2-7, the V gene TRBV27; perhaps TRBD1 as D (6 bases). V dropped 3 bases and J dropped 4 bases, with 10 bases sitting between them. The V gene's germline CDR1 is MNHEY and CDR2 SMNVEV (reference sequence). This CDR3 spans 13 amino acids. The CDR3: CASSFSGAYEQYF. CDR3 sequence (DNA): TGTGCCAGCAGTTTTTCAGGGGCGTACGAGCAGTACTTC.

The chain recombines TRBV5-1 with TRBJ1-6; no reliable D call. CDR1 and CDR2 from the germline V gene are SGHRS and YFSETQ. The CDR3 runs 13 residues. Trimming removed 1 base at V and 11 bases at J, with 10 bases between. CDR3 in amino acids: CASSLFGEPPLHF. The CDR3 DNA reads TGCGCCAGCAGCTTGTTTGGGGAGCCACCCCTCCACTTT. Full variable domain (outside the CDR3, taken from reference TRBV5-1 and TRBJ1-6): KAGVTQTPRYLIKTRGQQVTLSCSPISGHRSVSWYQQTPGQGLQFLFEYFSETQRNKGNFPGRFSGRQFSNSRSEMNVSTLELGDSALYLCASSLFGEPPLHFGNGTRLTVT.

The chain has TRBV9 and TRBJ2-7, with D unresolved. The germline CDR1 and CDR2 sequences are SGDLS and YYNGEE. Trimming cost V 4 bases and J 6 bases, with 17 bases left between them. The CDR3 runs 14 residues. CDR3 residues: CASSLDGSQREQYF. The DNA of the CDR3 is TGTGCCAGCAGCCTCGACGGTTCACAACGCGAGCAGTACTTC.

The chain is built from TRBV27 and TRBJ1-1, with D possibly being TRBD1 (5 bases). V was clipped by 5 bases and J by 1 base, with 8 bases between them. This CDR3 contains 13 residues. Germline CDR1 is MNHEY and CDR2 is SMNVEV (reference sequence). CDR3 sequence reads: CASSATGNTEAFF. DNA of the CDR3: TGTGCCAGCAGTGCTACAGGGAACACTGAAGCTTTCTTT.

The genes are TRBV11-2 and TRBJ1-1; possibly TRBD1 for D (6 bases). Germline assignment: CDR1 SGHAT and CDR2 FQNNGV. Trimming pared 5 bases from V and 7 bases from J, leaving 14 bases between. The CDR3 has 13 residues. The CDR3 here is CASSASQGHEAFF. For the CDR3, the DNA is TGTGCCAGCAGCGCGAGCCAGGGGCATGAAGCTTTCTTT.

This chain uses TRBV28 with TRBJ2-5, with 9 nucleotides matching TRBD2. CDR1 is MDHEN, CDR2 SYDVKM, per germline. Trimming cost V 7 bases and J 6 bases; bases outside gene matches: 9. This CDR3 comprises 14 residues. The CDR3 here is CASNGSGGRKTQYF. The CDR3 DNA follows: TGTGCCAGCAACGGTAGCGGGGGTCGAAAGACCCAGTACTTC.

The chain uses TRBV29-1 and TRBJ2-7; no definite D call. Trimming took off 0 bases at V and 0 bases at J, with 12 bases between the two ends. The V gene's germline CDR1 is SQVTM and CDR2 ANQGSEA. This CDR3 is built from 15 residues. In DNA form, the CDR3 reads TGCAGCGTTGAAGACCGACGGAAAAGCTCCTACGAGCAGTACTTC. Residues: CSVEDRRKSSYEQYF.

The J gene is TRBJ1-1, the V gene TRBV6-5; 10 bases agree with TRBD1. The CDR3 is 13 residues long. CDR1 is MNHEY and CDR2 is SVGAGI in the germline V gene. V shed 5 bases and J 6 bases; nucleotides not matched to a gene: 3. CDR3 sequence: CASSMDRGAEAFF. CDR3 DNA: TGTGCCAGCAGTATGGACAGGGGGGCTGAAGCTTTCTTT.

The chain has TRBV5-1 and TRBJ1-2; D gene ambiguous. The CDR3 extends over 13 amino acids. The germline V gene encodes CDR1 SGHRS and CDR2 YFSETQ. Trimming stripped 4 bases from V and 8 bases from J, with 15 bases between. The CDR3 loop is CASSPESNSGYTF. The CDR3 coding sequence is TGCGCCAGCAGCCCGGAGAGCAACAGCGGCTACACCTTC.

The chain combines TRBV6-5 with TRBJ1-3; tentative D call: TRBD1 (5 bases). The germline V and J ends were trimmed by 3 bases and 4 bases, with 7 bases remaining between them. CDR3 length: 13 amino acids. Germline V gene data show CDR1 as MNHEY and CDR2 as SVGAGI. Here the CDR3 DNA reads TGTGCCAGCAGTTATGAGGGGGGAAACACCATATATTTT. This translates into CASSYEGGNTIYF.

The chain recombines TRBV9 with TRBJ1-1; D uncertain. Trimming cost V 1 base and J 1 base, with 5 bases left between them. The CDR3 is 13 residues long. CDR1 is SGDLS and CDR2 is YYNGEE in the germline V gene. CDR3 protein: CASSVKPNTEAFF. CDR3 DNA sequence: TGTGCCAGCAGCGTAAAGCCGAACACTGAAGCTTTCTTT.

CDR3 protein: CASRMGTDTQYF. In nucleotides, the CDR3 is TGCGCCAGCAGAATGGGGACAGATACGCAGTATTTT. The rearrangement links TRBV5-1 to TRBJ2-3; D unresolved. CDR1 is SGHRS and CDR2 is YFSETQ in the germline V gene. The length of the CDR3 is 12 residues. V lost 5 bases to trimming and J lost 3 bases, with 7 bases between them.

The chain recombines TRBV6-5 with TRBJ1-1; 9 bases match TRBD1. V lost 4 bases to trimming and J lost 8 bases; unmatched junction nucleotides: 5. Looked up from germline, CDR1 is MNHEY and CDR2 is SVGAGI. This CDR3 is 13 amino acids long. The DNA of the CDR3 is TGTGCCAGCAGTTCCAACAGGGGGCTGGAAGCTTTCTTT. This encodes CASSSNRGLEAFF.

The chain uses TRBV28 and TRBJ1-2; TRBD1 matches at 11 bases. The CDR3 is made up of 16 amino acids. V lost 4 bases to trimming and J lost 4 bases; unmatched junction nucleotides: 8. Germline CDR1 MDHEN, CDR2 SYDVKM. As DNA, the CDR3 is TGTGCCAGCAGTTCCCCGGACAGGGGGCGAGGCTATGGCTACACCTTC. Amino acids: CASSSPDRGRGYGYTF.